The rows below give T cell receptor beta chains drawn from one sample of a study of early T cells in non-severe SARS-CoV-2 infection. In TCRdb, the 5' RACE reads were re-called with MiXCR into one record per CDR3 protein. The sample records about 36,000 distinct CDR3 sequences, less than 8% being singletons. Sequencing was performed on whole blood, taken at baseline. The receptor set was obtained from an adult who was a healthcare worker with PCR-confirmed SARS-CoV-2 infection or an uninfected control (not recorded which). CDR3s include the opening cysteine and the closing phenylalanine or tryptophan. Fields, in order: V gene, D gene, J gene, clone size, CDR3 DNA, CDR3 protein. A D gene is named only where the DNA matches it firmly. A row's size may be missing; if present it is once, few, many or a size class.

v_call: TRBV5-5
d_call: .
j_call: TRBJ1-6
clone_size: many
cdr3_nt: TGTGCCAGCAGCTTTTCACAGGGCGGGCAATCCCTCCACTTT
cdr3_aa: CASSFSQGGQSLHF

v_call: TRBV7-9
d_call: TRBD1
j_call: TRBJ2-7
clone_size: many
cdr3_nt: TGTGCCAGCAGCTCTGGACAGGGGTTTTACGAGCAGTACTTC
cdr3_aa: CASSSGQGFYEQYF

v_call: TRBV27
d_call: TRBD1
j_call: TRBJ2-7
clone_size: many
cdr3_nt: TGTGCCAGCAGCCCAATGGGACAGGTCCTCTCCTACGAGCAGTACTTC
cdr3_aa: CASSPMGQVLSYEQYF

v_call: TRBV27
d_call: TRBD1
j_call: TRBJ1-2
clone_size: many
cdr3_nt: TGTGCCAGCAGTCTGGACAGGGCGGGAAGATATGGCTACACCTTC
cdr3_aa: CASSLDRAGRYGYTF

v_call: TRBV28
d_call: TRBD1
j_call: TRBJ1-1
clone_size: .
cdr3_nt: TGTGCCAGCACCCGGACAGGGGACACTGAAGCTTTCTTT
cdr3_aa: CASTRTGDTEAFF

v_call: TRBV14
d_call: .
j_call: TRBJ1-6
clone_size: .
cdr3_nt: TGTGCCAGCAGCCAGAGAGTACAGGGACTGGATAATTCACCCCTCCACTTT
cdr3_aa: CASSQRVQGLDNSPLHF

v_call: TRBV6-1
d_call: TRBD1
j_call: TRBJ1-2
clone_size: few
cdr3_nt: TGTGCCAGCAGTGAAATTGGACAGGGGGCTGGAAGCTACACCTTC
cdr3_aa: CASSEIGQGAGSYTF

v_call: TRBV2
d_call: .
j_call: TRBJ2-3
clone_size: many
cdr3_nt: TGTGCCAGCAGTGGAGGACGGGTGCCGCAGGAAGATACGCAGTATTTT
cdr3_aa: CASSGGRVPQEDTQYF

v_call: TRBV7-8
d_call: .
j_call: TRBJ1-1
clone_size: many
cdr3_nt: TGTGCCAGCAGCGCAACACAGTTCACTGAAGCTTTCTTT
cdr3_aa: CASSATQFTEAFF

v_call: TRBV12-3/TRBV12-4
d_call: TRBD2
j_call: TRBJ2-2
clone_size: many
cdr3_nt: TGTGCCAGCAGTCCCTCGGGGCGGGAGGGGGAGCTGTTTTTT
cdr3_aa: CASSPSGREGELFF

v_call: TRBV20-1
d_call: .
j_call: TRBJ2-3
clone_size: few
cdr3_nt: TGCAGTGCTAGAGAAAGGGGTTCTAGCACAGATACGCAGTATTTT
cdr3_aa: CSARERGSSTDTQYF

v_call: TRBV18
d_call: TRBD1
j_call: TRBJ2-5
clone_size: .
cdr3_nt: TGTGCCAGCTCACGGACAGGGCAAGAGACCCAGTACTTC
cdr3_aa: CASSRTGQETQYF

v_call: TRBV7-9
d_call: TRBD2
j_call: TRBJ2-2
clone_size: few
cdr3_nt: TGTGCCAGCAGCCCGCCCGGACTAGCGGGAAACGGGGAGCTGTTTTTT
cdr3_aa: CASSPPGLAGNGELFF

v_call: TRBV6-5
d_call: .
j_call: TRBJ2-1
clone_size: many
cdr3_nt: TGTGCCAGCAGTTACTCGAAGGACTTATCCTACAATGAGCAGTTCTTC
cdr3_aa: CASSYSKDLSYNEQFF

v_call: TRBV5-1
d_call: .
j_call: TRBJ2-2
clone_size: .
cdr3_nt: TGCGCCAGCAGGGACTTTCCCACCGGGGAGCTGTTTTTT
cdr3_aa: CASRDFPTGELFF

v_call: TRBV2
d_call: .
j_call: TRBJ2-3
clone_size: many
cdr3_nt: TGTGCCAGTGGAGGACGCCGCACCCTCACAGATACGCAGTATTTT
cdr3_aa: CASGGRRTLTDTQYF

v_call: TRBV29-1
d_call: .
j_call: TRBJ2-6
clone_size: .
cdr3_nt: TGCAGCGTTGAAGAACAATGGGGCTTTGGGGCCAACGTCCTGACTTTC
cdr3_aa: CSVEEQWGFGANVLTF

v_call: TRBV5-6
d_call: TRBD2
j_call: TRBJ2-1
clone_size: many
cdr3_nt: TGTGCCAGCAGCTTGGGGGCGGGAGCACGCGCCTACAATGAGCAGTTCTTC
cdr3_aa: CASSLGAGARAYNEQFF

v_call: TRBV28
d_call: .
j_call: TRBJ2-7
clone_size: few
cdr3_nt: TGTGCCAGCAGCTTAGACTCAGGATCCTACGAGCAGTACTTC
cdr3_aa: CASSLDSGSYEQYF

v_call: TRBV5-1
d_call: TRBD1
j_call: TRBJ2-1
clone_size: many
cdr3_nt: TGCGCCAGCAGCAAGGACAGGGGAGGCAATGAGCAGTTCTTC
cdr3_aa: CASSKDRGGNEQFF

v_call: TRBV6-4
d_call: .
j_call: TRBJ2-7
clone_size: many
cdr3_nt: TGTGCCAGCAAACCAGGGGTTTCCTACGAGCAGTACTTC
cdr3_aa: CASKPGVSYEQYF

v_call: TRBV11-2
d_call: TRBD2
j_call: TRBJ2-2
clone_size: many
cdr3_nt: TGTGCCAGCAGCTCACTAGCGGGAGGGCCTCCAAACACCGGGGAGCTGTTTTTT
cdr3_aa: CASSSLAGGPPNTGELFF

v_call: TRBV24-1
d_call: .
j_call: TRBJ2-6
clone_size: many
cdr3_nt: TGTGCCACCAGTGATCCCCGGCGGGGAGACGGGGCCAACGTCCTGACTTTC
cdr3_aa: CATSDPRRGDGANVLTF

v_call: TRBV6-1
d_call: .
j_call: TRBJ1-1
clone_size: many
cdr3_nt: TGTGCCAGCAGTGAATACTCGCGGACTGAAGCTTTCTTT
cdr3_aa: CASSEYSRTEAFF

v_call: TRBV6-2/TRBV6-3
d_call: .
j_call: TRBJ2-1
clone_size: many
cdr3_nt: TGTGCCAGCAGCCTTACTAACTATGAGCAGTTCTTC
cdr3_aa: CASSLTNYEQFF

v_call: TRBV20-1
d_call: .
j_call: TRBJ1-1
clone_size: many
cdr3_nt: TGCAGTGCTTCCTTATTAAGGGCGAACACTGAAGCTTTCTTT
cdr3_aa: CSASLLRANTEAFF

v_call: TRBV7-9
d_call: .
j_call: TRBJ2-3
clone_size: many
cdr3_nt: TGTGCCAGCAGCATGGCTTCAGGGCTCACAGATACGCAGTATTTT
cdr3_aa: CASSMASGLTDTQYF

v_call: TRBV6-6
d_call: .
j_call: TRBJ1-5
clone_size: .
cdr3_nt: TGTGCCAGCAACGCGGGTGGAAAACAGCCCCAGCATTTT
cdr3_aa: CASNAGGKQPQHF